This is a list of T cell receptor beta chains from one sample in a study of cytomegalovirus exposure and HLA in healthy donors. Some clones are missing from TCRdb's copy, which holds only in-frame ones; the method was immunoSEQ multiplex PCR. Found here are about 120,000 clones, roughly 89% of them singletons; the top ten hold 1.9%. Sequenced sample: PBMCs. All receptors come from a woman between 18 and 29 years old in good health and CMV-seronegative. The CDR3 runs from the conserved cysteine through the conserved F or W. Fields, in order: J gene, V gene, clone size, CDR3 protein. Not all rows give a size; the values are once, few, many and, for expanded clones, a class.

TRBJ2-7 TRBV13 - CASSSQGTSGRGSFRGNEQYF
TRBJ1-1 TRBV5-1 - CASSLPDYTEAFF
TRBJ1-5 TRBV5-8 - CASSLIPQPQHF
TRBJ1-2 TRBV28 - CASPTPPGQVIYGYTF
TRBJ2-3 TRBV15 - CATSRESPGGPTQYF
TRBJ1-1 TRBV18 - CASSPIAVNTEAFF
TRBJ2-5 TRBV6-5 - CASSSLRAGGTETQYF
TRBJ2-3 TRBV5-1 - CASSPQGDRTDTQYF
TRBJ1-4 TRBV4-3 - CASSQDQGTGGEKLFF
TRBJ2-3 TRBV5-6 - CASRASTDTQYF
TRBJ1-1 TRBV5-1 - CASSAGQGKLWDTEAFF
TRBJ1-6 TRBV19 - CASSMQGSTNSPLHF
TRBJ2-2 TRBV7-6 - CASSQGQGYTGELFF
TRBJ1-2 TRBV2 - CASNGGAGRHRINYGYTF
TRBJ2-4 TRBV4-2 - CASSSGLAGGPGRTKNIQYF
TRBJ1-5 TRBV7-8 - CASSLGSSGLHQPQHF
TRBJ1-5 TRBV19 few CASSTSTTGQRTF
TRBJ2-7 TRBV5-1 - CASSYGTAYEQYF
TRBJ2-2 TRBV5-4 - CASSSYGSGGELFF
TRBJ1-2 TRBV11-2 few CASSLAQDGGYTF
TRBJ1-5 TRBV6-5 - CASSPLTTNQPQHF
TRBJ2-1 TRBV7-8 - CASSLLGLAGGPGYNEQFF
TRBJ2-2 TRBV4-3 - CASSQDWRVRTGELFF
TRBJ1-1 TRBV15 - CATSNLRTQGVGFF
TRBJ1-4 TRBV4-1 - CASSHRGGEKLFF
TRBJ2-3 TRBV4-1 - CASSQALGARGEDTQYF
TRBJ2-3 TRBV5-6 - CASSLGGTSPDTQYF
TRBJ2-7 TRBV2 few CASSEGQGSYEQYF
TRBJ2-2 TRBV5-1 - CASSLGQINTGELFF
TRBJ2-3 TRBV7-9 - CASSLGMGQASPSTDTQYF
TRBJ2-7 TRBV7-6 medium-sized CASSGTSGYEQYF
TRBJ2-5 TRBV11-2 - CASSLGPQAQETQYF
TRBJ1-1 TRBV4-2 - CASSQVAGANTEAFF
TRBJ2-7 TRBV4-2 - CASSQNPGGSYEQYF
TRBJ2-2 TRBV6-6 - CASSWSGTGKTGELFF
TRBJ2-5 TRBV9 once CASSALLAGVGETQYF
TRBJ2-3 TRBV28 - CASSSSGGLAVERGTQYF
TRBJ1-5 TRBV19 - CASSMDRLSNQPQHF
TRBJ1-6 TRBV7-2 - CASSFDSYNSPLHF
TRBJ1-1 TRBV25-1 few CASSEIGGAYTEAFF
TRBJ2-2 TRBV6-5 - CASSFRGTGELFF
TRBJ2-7 TRBV7-2 - CASSLGGTMSSYEQYF